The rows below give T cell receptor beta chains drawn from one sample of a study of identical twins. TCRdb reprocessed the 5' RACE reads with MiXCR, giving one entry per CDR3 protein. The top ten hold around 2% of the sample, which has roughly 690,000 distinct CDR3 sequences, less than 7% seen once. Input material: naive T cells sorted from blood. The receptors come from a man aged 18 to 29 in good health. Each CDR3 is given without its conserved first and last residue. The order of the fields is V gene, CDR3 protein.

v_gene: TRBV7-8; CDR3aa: ASSLRAGGPREQF
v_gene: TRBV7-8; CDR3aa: ASSHGQTNTEAF
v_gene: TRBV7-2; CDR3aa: ASSSNPTSGNYNEQF
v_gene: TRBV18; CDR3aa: ASSAGTGVYEQY
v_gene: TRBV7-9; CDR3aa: ASSLRPAGGSNEQF
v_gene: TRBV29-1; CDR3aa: SVSGVGTANTGELF
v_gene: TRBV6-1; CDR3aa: ASRRSGTGRLYGYT
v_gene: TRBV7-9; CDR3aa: ASSRTGTEPYEQY
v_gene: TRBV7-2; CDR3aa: ASSLFLGNEQF
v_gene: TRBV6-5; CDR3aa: ASSYSVAGGPNEQF
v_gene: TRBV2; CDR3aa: ASKRRDNNEQF
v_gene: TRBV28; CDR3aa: ASSYLFRGTSTDTQY
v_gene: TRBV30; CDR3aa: AWRGRDEQF
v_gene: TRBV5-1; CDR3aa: ASNRGGDQETQY
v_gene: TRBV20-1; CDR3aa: SARKPSGYNEQF
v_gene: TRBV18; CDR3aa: ASSPPANRYEQY
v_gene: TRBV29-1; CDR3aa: SARQSQETQY
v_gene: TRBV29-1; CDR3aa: SVESAPYEQY
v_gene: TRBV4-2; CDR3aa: ASSLSRDDFQETQY
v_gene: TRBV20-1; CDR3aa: SAREFSSGNGYT
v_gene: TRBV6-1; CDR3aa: ASRAGTAYNEQF
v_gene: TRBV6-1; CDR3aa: ASSEGLAALYEQY
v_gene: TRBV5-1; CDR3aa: ASSLRDSPYEQY
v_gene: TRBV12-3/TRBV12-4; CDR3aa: ASSSSRRELF
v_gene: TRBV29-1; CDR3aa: SVYRGTEAF
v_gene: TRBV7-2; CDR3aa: ASSLVSGRAFY
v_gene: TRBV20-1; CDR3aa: SAETSGSTDTQY
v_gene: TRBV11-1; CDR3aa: ASSPSAVTQGRYTEAF
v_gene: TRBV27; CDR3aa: ASSLSTGQTEAF
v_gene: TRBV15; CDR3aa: ATSIPVRTDTQY
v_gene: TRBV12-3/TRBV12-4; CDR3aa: ASRENSGSSRVRTNEQF
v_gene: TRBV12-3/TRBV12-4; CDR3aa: ASSLDGVYEKLF
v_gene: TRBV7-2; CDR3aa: ASSPSSSDTQY
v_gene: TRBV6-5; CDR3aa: ASSYSYSGGTGELF
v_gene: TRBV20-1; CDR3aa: SASSIAGGPTDTQY
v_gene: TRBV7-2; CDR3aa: ASSLAAGTSGFDQF
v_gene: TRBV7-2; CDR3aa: ASSLERSIRGTEAF
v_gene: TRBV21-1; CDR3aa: ASSKDPSKGGQF
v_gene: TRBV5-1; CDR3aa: ASSLASPGIQY
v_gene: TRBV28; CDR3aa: ASSEQGSHH
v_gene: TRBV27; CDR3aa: ASSRGDFSSYNEQF
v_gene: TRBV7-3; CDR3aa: ASSLPSGELF
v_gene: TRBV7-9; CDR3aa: ASSDRVGDNEQF
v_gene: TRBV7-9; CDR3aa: ASSSTRRPSGANVLT
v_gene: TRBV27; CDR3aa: ASRYGQVTNEQF
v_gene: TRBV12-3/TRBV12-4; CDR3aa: ASSLGRDFFHEQF
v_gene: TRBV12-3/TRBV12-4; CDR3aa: ASRPLAKSSYNEQF
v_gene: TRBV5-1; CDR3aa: ASSQLAGNNEQF
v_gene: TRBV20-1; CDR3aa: SAGSGRRDTQY
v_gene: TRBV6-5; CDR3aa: ASSSPAGGMSTEAF
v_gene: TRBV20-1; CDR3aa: SARDREETQY
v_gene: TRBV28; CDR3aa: ASSASQRNQETQY
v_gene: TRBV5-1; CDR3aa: ASSLEGFPEETQY
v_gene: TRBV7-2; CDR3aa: ASSLGVRRSGTDTQY